Reported below is one T cell receptor beta chain. V was cut by 0 bases and J by 4 bases, with 21 bases left in between. The CDR3 loop spans 19 amino acids. CDR1 and CDR2 from the germline V gene are MNHEY and SMNVEV (reference sequence). The sample is drawn from a study of blood T cell repertoires in COVID-19. For the study at large: The analysed material was cDNA or gDNA that came from T cells, B-cell-depleted T cells, or PBMCs.

Per the authors' pipeline: Amplification with reference gene primers provided the estimates of nucleated cell counts. Sequenced by immunoSEQ multiplex PCR; TCRdb stores in-frame clones only, minus some. The V and J calls and clone size were taken over from that table, and D and trimming were inferred from the DNA. Of some 99,000 clones listed, around four fifths are singletons. The V and J genes are TRBV27 and TRBJ2-2; D is undetermined. The receptor's source is a woman aged 60-70 years with acute or convalescent COVID-19. Sequenced material: peripheral blood. CDR3 sequence reads: CASSLSVPDGTAPTGELFF. CDR3 DNA: TGTGCCAGCAGTTTATCGGTCCCTGATGGTACAGCACCCACCGGGGAGCTGTTTTTT.